This T cell receptor (beta chain) was captured in a study of blood T cell repertoires in COVID-19. Study summary: Acute and convalescent COVID-19 samples came from the United States, Italy and Spain. PBMCs, B-cell-depleted T cells, or T cells provided the cDNA or gDNA that made up the material.

Patients from Seattle were sampled longitudinally, starting during active infection. Generated by immunoSEQ multiplex PCR, the TCRdb table keeps only in-frame clones and is missing some. Among hundreds of thousands of clones, roughly nine tenths were seen once, and the ten largest hold around 10%. Trimming took 2 bases from V and 10 from J, leaving 12 bases between them. CDR1 is SGHDN and CDR2 is FVKESK in the germline V gene. The CDR3 sequence is 13 residues long. Sequencing input: peripheral blood. The V and J genes are TRBV14 and TRBJ2-1, with D perhaps matching TRBD1 (6 bases). This TCR came from a woman aged 25 to 39 with COVID-19, enrolled during active disease. The CDR3 bases are TGTGCCAGCAGCCAATCAGGGGCAGGGGAGCAGTTCTTC. Its translation is CASSQSGAGEQFF.